These 11 T cell receptor beta chains came from one sample sequenced in a study of response to subunit inactivated influenza vaccine. TCRdb reprocessed the RT-PCR reads via MiXCR and lists one record per CDR3 protein. Of 550,000 to 800,000 distinct CDR3 sequences in the sample, around 14% are singletons; the top ten hold around 10%. The specimen comprised PBMCs from blood, sampled 11 to 12 days after vaccination. The receptors derive from a man aged 45-65 years who received an inactivated influenza vaccine.

V and J are TRBV29-1 and TRBJ2-1, with 8 bases matching TRBD2. The length of the CDR3 is 14 residues. The germline gives CDR1 SQVTM, CDR2 ANQGSEA. The J segment lost 7 bases and the V segment lost 4 bases, leaving 9 bases of the junction unmatched. The CDR3 DNA reads as TGCAGCGTTGTGAGCGGGAGTACGCGGAATGAGCAGTTCTTC. As protein: CSVVSGSTRNEQFF.

Concerning this clonotype: Germline and junction disagree at one end, which may indicate a read error. The chain employs TRBV20-1 and TRBJ2-7, with TRBD2 identical over 7 bases. Germline-derived CDR1 and CDR2 are DFQATT and SNEGSKA (reference sequence). The CDR3 length is 15 residues. This chain's CDR3 is CSARDPLAEYHEQHF. Written as DNA, the CDR3 is TGCAGTGCTAGAGATCCCCTAGCGGAGTACCACGAGCAGCACTTC.

V is TRBV18 and J is TRBJ2-5; 9 positions match TRBD1. Looked up from germline, CDR1 is KGHSH and CDR2 is LQKENI. J was trimmed by 4 bases and V by 0 bases; bases with no gene match: 6. The CDR3 runs 16 residues. The DNA of the CDR3 is TGTGCCAGCTCACCACCGATACAGGGGGCTGGAGAGACCCAGTACTTC. Amino acids: CASSPPIQGAGETQYF.

This sequence joins TRBV7-9 and TRBJ2-7; D is unresolved. Germline V CDR1 and CDR2: SEHNR, FQNEAQ (reference sequence). V was shortened by 4 bases and J by 3 bases, with 7 bases between the two germline ends. The CDR3 contains 12 residues. As DNA, the CDR3 is TGTGCCAGCAGCTACACCAACTACGAGCAGTACTTC. It codes for CASSYTNYEQYF.

This clonotype was recorded a few times. In DNA form, the CDR3 reads TGTGCCAGCAGCCAAAGCAACACCATATATTTT. It is translated as CASSQSNTIYF. The V and J genes are TRBV7-8 and TRBJ1-3; D is uncertain. The CDR3 is 11 amino acids. V lost 5 bases to trimming and J lost 7 bases, with 6 bases between them. Germline CDR1 reads SGHVS; CDR2 reads FQNEAQ.

The V call is TRBV12-5, the J call TRBJ2-3, with a possible D match to TRBD1 (5 bases). Germline V gene data show CDR1 as LGHNT and CDR2 as FRNRAP. The CDR3 has 14 residues. The V end lost 1 base, the J end lost 0 bases, and 5 bases lay between the germline ends. CDR3 in DNA: TGTGCTAGTGGTTTGGACAGGAGCACAGATACGCAGTATTTT. This gives the protein CASGLDRSTDTQYF.

The chain recombines TRBV7-2 with TRBJ2-2; TRBD2 is a possible D gene (6 bases). Trimming left V 1 base short and J 4 bases short, with 13 bases between. Per germline, CDR1 SGHTA and CDR2 FQGNSA. The CDR3 contains 16 residues. The CDR3 reads CASSLVGGIGTGELFF. The CDR3 coding sequence is TGTGCCAGCAGCTTAGTTGGAGGGATCGGCACCGGGGAGCTGTTTTTT.

This clonotype has only a few counts. The V call is TRBV5-1, the J call TRBJ2-7; TRBD2 might be the D (5 bases). The germline gives CDR1 SGHRS, CDR2 YFSETQ. V shed 2 bases and J shed 4 bases, with 13 bases lying between them. The CDR3 spans 14 residues. The CDR3 spells CASSFGGGRYEQYF. CDR3 nucleotides: TGCGCCAGCAGCTTTGGCGGAGGCCGGTACGAGCAGTACTTC.

This clonotype was observed at least ten times. The CDR3 nucleotides are TGCGCCAGCTCTCTCCGACATCTCACAGATACGCAGTATTTT. It encodes CASSLRHLTDTQYF. The chain has TRBV5-1 and TRBJ2-3; no firm D call. Trimming removed 7 bases from V and 2 bases from J, with 14 bases in between. The CDR3 sequence is 14 residues long. The germline CDR1 and CDR2 sequences are SGHRS and YFSETQ.

This clonotype was counted between two and nine times. J is TRBJ2-3 and V is TRBV7-9; 7 bases match TRBD2. The germline CDR1 and CDR2 sequences are SEHNR and FQNEAQ (reference sequence). The CDR3 extends over 16 amino acids. Germline trimming cut 2 bases from V and 2 bases from J; bases unmatched to any gene: 7. CDR3 sequence: CASSLLRLAVTDTQYF. The CDR3 coding sequence is TGTGCCAGCAGCTTATTACGGCTAGCGGTCACAGATACGCAGTATTTT.

This clonotype was observed a handful of times. J is TRBJ2-5 and V is TRBV20-1; 8 positions match TRBD1. CDR1 is DFQATT and CDR2 is SNEGSKA in the germline V gene (reference sequence). The CDR3 runs 15 residues. Trimming took 5 bases from V and 0 from J; bases not matched to a gene: 8. The CDR3, as DNA: TGCAGTGCTTTGAGCAGGGGGCAGAACCAAGAGACCCAGTACTTC. Translated, it gives CSALSRGQNQETQYF.